The 18 T cell receptor beta chains below were found in one sample sequenced in a study of cytomegalovirus exposure and HLA in healthy donors. 60 Vbeta and 13 Jbeta primers were used in PCR. This table comes from immunoSEQ multiplex PCR, and its TCRdb copy is limited to in-frame clones, with some not included. This table holds 160,000 or so clones, 75% to 90% found once. The sample comprised PBMCs. The source of these receptors is a young woman in good health and CMV-seronegative.

The chain is built from TRBV25-1 and TRBJ2-3; TRBD1 matches 8 bases. This CDR3 is 15 amino acids long. After removal of 0 bases from V and 7 bases from J, the junction contained 6 bases not matched to a gene. CDR1 and CDR2 from the germline V gene are MGHDK and SYGVNS. The CDR3 reads CASSEYGQGAHTQYF. The CDR3 DNA follows: TGTGCCAGCAGTGAATATGGGCAGGGGGCTCATACGCAGTATTTT.

The V call is TRBV18, the J call TRBJ2-1; no clear D gene. The germline gives CDR1 KGHSH, CDR2 LQKENI. The CDR3 has 15 amino acids. Trimming removed 2 bases from V and 1 base from J, with 9 bases in between. The CDR3 nucleotides are TGTGCCAGCTCACCAATCCAGACATCCTACAATGAGCAGTTCTTC. The encoded protein is CASSPIQTSYNEQFF. Full variable domain (outside the CDR3, taken from reference TRBV18 and TRBJ2-1): NAGVMQNPRHLVRRRGQEARLRCSPMKGHSHVYWYRQLPEEGLKFMVYLQKENIIDESGMPKERFSAEFPKEGPSILRIQQVVRGDSAAYFCASSPIQTSYNEQFFGPGTRLTVL.

V and J are TRBV2 and TRBJ1-4; unclear D gene. Trimming took off 5 bases at V and 3 bases at J, with 19 bases between the two ends. This CDR3 region has 17 residues. CDR1 SNHLY and CDR2 FYNNEI come from the germline V gene. The CDR3 reads CASSPTREGLANEKLFF. CDR3 coding DNA: TGTGCCAGCAGTCCCACAAGGGAGGGATTAGCTAATGAAAAACTGTTTTTT.

This clone was seen a few times. The V call is TRBV6-1, the J call TRBJ1-5; the match to TRBD1 covers 7 bases. V gave up 1 base and J gave up 6 bases; unmatched junction bases: 6. The CDR3 length is 15 residues. Germline CDR1 reads MNHNS; CDR2 reads SASEGT. The CDR3 DNA sequence: TGTGCCAGCAGTGAAGTGGCAGGGACAGCTCAGCCCCAGCATTTT. As protein: CASSEVAGTAQPQHF.

The J gene is TRBJ2-7, the V gene TRBV28; weak D call: TRBD2 (6 bases). Trimming left V 6 bases short and J 0 bases short, with 6 bases between. The germline gives CDR1 MDHEN, CDR2 SYDVKM. This CDR3 contains 12 residues. The CDR3, as DNA: TGTGCCAGCAGGGAGGGCTCCTACGAGCAGTACTTC. As protein: CASREGSYEQYF.

The chain combines TRBV19 with TRBJ1-3, with D tentatively TRBD1 (5 bases). This CDR3 has 14 residues. Germline CDR1 and CDR2: LNHDA and SQIVND (reference sequence). V was clipped by 10 bases and J by 2 bases, with 15 bases between them. CDR3 sequence reads: CATSPGGTGNTIYF. The CDR3 nucleotides are TGTGCCACCTCCCCCGGGGGAACTGGAAACACCATATATTTT.

The chain links TRBV2 to TRBJ1-1; TRBD1 is a possible D gene (6 bases). The CDR3 has 16 residues. Trimming removed 2 bases at V and 3 bases at J, with 16 bases between. Germline CDR1 SNHLY, CDR2 FYNNEI. CDR3: CASSELLGARDTEAFF. The CDR3 DNA reads as TGTGCCAGCAGTGAACTATTGGGGGCGAGGGACACTGAAGCTTTCTTT.

This clone was observed once. The chain recombines TRBV11-2 with TRBJ1-6, with TRBD1 matching over 8 bases. The CDR3 runs 18 residues. CDR1 and CDR2 (germline): SGHAT, FQNNGV. Trimming took 5 bases from V and 0 from J; bases not matched to a gene: 9. For the CDR3, the DNA is TGTGCCAGCAGCATTTGGACAGGGCTTCGCTCCTATAATTCACCCCTCCACTTT. Translating gives CASSIWTGLRSYNSPLHF.

V gene TRBV5-1 combines with J gene TRBJ1-4; D unclear. CDR3 length: 16 amino acids. The V and J ends lost 0 bases and 0 bases respectively, with 9 bases between them. Germline CDR1 is SGHRS and CDR2 is YFSETQ. CDR3 sequence reads: CASSLVAGSTNEKLFF. The DNA for the CDR3 is TGCGCCAGCAGCTTGGTGGCGGGATCAACTAATGAAAAACTGTTTTTT.

The V and J genes are TRBV2 and TRBJ1-1, with D unresolved. V was shortened by 8 bases and J by 0 bases, with 10 bases between the two germline ends. The length of the CDR3 is 13 residues. CDR1 SNHLY and CDR2 FYNNEI come from the germline V gene. The DNA for the CDR3 is TGTGCCAGCCGTAGCTTCATGAACACTGAAGCTTTCTTT. The encoded protein is CASRSFMNTEAFF.

The CDR3 region has the DNA TGTGCCAGCAGTGACTGGACAGGCCTAACCTACGAGCAGTACTTC. Its translation: CASSDWTGLTYEQYF. The J gene is TRBJ2-7, the V gene TRBV6-1; 7 bases map to TRBD1. The CDR3 is 15 amino acids. Germline assignment: CDR1 MNHNS and CDR2 SASEGT. V lost 3 bases, J lost 2 bases, and 7 bases stayed unmatched.

The chain carries TRBV5-6 and TRBJ1-2; D might be TRBD1 (6 bases). From germline, CDR1 is SGHDT and CDR2 YYEEEE. CDR3 length: 14 residues. Trimming shortened V by 3 bases and J by 6 bases, and 15 bases separated the two germline ends. CDR3 DNA sequence: TGTGCCAGCAGCTCGCTCACAGGGAATAATGGCTACACCTTC. Its protein product is CASSSLTGNNGYTF.

This clone has just one count. The chain links TRBV5-4 to TRBJ2-7; 7 bases map to TRBD1. The CDR3 extends over 14 amino acids. Looked up from germline, CDR1 is SGHNT and CDR2 is YYREEE (reference sequence). V dropped 0 bases and J dropped 5; count of bases not matched to a gene: 5. The CDR3 is CASSLGQGKHEQYF. The CDR3, as DNA: TGTGCCAGCAGCTTGGGACAGGGTAAACACGAGCAGTACTTC.

The table lists this clone with a count of one. The V gene is TRBV4-2, the J gene TRBJ2-4; D may be TRBD2 (6 bases). The ends were cut back, 5 bases at V and 1 base at J, with 15 bases in the middle. CDR3 length: 16 residues. CDR1 is LGHNA and CDR2 is YNFKEQ in the germline V gene. The CDR3 nucleotides are TGTGCCAGCAGCGCCCCTGGGAGGAAGGCCAAAAACATTCAGTACTTC. The encoded protein is CASSAPGRKAKNIQYF.

The chain joins TRBV6-5 to TRBJ1-5; 7 bases are a match to TRBD1. This CDR3 region has 15 residues. Germline CDR1 MNHEY, CDR2 SVGAGI. Trimming took 6 bases from V and 4 from J; bases not matched to a gene: 9. For the CDR3, the DNA is TGTGCCAGCAGCCCCAGGGGGTCTTATAATCAGCCCCAGCATTTT. Residues: CASSPRGSYNQPQHF.

The chain uses TRBV19 and TRBJ1-2; 10 bases agree with TRBD1. The germline gives CDR1 LNHDA, CDR2 SQIVND (reference sequence). This CDR3 contains 16 residues. J lost 4 bases, V lost 5 bases, and 10 bases had no gene match. CDR3 sequence (DNA): TGTGCCAGTAGTCCCAGAGGCCGGGACAGGGGCTATGGCTACACCTTC. It translates to CASSPRGRDRGYGYTF.

V gene TRBV28 combines with J gene TRBJ2-3, with D perhaps TRBD1 (6 bases). The CDR3 length is 16 residues. Looked up from germline, CDR1 is MDHEN and CDR2 is SYDVKM. V lost 3 bases and J 0 bases, leaving 13 bases between the germline ends. This CDR3 is CASSLWTVISTDTQYF. The DNA for the CDR3 is TGTGCCAGCAGTTTGTGGACAGTTATTAGCACAGATACGCAGTATTTT.

This clone was observed a single time. DNA for the CDR3: TGTGCCAGCAGTGAAAGGCAGGGTGGCCCTTTTGTAGGCTACACCTTC. Its translation: CASSERQGGPFVGYTF. The chain links TRBV2 to TRBJ1-2; a possible D gene is TRBD1 (5 bases). Trimming shortened V by 2 bases and J by 8 bases, and 21 bases separated the two germline ends. Looked up from germline, CDR1 is SNHLY and CDR2 is FYNNEI. The CDR3 totals 16 residues.